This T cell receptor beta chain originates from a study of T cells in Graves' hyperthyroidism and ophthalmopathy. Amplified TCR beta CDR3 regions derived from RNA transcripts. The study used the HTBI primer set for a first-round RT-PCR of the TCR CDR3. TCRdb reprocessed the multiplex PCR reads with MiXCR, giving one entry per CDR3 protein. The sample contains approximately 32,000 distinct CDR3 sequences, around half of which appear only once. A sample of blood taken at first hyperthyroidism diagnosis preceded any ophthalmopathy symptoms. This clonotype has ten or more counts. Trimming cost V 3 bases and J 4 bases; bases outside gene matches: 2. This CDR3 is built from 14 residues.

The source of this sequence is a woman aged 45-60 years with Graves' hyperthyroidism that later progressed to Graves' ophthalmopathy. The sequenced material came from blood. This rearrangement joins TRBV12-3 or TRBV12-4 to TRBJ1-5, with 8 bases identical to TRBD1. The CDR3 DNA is TGTGCCAGCAGTTTTCGACAGGGGAATCAGCCCCAGCATTTT. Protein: CASSFRQGNQPQHF.